What follows describes a single T cell receptor beta chain. These data belong to a study of shared clonotypes between healthy human individuals. Sequencing was performed with immunoSEQ multiplex PCR; in TCRdb, only in-frame clones are kept and a portion is missing. Here the sample spans about 2.2 million clones, 85% to 95% being singletons. The V end lost 3 bases, the J end lost 7 bases, and 13 bases lay between the germline ends. CDR1 and CDR2 from the germline V gene are SEHNR and FQNEAQ (reference sequence). CDR3 size: 13 residues. CD45RO-negative CD8 cells positively selected for CCR7 made up the naive population, which excluded terminally differentiated effector memory CD45RA+ cells.

Sequencing was carried out using naive CD8+ T cells from PBMCs. The sequence was collected from a man younger than 35 in good health. Some clones in this sample may be carry-over from other donors' samples. This chain links TRBV7-9 with TRBJ2-7; D gene ambiguous. The CDR3 loop is CASSLLERTEQYF. As DNA, the CDR3 is TGTGCCAGCAGCTTGTTAGAGCGTACGGAGCAGTACTTC.